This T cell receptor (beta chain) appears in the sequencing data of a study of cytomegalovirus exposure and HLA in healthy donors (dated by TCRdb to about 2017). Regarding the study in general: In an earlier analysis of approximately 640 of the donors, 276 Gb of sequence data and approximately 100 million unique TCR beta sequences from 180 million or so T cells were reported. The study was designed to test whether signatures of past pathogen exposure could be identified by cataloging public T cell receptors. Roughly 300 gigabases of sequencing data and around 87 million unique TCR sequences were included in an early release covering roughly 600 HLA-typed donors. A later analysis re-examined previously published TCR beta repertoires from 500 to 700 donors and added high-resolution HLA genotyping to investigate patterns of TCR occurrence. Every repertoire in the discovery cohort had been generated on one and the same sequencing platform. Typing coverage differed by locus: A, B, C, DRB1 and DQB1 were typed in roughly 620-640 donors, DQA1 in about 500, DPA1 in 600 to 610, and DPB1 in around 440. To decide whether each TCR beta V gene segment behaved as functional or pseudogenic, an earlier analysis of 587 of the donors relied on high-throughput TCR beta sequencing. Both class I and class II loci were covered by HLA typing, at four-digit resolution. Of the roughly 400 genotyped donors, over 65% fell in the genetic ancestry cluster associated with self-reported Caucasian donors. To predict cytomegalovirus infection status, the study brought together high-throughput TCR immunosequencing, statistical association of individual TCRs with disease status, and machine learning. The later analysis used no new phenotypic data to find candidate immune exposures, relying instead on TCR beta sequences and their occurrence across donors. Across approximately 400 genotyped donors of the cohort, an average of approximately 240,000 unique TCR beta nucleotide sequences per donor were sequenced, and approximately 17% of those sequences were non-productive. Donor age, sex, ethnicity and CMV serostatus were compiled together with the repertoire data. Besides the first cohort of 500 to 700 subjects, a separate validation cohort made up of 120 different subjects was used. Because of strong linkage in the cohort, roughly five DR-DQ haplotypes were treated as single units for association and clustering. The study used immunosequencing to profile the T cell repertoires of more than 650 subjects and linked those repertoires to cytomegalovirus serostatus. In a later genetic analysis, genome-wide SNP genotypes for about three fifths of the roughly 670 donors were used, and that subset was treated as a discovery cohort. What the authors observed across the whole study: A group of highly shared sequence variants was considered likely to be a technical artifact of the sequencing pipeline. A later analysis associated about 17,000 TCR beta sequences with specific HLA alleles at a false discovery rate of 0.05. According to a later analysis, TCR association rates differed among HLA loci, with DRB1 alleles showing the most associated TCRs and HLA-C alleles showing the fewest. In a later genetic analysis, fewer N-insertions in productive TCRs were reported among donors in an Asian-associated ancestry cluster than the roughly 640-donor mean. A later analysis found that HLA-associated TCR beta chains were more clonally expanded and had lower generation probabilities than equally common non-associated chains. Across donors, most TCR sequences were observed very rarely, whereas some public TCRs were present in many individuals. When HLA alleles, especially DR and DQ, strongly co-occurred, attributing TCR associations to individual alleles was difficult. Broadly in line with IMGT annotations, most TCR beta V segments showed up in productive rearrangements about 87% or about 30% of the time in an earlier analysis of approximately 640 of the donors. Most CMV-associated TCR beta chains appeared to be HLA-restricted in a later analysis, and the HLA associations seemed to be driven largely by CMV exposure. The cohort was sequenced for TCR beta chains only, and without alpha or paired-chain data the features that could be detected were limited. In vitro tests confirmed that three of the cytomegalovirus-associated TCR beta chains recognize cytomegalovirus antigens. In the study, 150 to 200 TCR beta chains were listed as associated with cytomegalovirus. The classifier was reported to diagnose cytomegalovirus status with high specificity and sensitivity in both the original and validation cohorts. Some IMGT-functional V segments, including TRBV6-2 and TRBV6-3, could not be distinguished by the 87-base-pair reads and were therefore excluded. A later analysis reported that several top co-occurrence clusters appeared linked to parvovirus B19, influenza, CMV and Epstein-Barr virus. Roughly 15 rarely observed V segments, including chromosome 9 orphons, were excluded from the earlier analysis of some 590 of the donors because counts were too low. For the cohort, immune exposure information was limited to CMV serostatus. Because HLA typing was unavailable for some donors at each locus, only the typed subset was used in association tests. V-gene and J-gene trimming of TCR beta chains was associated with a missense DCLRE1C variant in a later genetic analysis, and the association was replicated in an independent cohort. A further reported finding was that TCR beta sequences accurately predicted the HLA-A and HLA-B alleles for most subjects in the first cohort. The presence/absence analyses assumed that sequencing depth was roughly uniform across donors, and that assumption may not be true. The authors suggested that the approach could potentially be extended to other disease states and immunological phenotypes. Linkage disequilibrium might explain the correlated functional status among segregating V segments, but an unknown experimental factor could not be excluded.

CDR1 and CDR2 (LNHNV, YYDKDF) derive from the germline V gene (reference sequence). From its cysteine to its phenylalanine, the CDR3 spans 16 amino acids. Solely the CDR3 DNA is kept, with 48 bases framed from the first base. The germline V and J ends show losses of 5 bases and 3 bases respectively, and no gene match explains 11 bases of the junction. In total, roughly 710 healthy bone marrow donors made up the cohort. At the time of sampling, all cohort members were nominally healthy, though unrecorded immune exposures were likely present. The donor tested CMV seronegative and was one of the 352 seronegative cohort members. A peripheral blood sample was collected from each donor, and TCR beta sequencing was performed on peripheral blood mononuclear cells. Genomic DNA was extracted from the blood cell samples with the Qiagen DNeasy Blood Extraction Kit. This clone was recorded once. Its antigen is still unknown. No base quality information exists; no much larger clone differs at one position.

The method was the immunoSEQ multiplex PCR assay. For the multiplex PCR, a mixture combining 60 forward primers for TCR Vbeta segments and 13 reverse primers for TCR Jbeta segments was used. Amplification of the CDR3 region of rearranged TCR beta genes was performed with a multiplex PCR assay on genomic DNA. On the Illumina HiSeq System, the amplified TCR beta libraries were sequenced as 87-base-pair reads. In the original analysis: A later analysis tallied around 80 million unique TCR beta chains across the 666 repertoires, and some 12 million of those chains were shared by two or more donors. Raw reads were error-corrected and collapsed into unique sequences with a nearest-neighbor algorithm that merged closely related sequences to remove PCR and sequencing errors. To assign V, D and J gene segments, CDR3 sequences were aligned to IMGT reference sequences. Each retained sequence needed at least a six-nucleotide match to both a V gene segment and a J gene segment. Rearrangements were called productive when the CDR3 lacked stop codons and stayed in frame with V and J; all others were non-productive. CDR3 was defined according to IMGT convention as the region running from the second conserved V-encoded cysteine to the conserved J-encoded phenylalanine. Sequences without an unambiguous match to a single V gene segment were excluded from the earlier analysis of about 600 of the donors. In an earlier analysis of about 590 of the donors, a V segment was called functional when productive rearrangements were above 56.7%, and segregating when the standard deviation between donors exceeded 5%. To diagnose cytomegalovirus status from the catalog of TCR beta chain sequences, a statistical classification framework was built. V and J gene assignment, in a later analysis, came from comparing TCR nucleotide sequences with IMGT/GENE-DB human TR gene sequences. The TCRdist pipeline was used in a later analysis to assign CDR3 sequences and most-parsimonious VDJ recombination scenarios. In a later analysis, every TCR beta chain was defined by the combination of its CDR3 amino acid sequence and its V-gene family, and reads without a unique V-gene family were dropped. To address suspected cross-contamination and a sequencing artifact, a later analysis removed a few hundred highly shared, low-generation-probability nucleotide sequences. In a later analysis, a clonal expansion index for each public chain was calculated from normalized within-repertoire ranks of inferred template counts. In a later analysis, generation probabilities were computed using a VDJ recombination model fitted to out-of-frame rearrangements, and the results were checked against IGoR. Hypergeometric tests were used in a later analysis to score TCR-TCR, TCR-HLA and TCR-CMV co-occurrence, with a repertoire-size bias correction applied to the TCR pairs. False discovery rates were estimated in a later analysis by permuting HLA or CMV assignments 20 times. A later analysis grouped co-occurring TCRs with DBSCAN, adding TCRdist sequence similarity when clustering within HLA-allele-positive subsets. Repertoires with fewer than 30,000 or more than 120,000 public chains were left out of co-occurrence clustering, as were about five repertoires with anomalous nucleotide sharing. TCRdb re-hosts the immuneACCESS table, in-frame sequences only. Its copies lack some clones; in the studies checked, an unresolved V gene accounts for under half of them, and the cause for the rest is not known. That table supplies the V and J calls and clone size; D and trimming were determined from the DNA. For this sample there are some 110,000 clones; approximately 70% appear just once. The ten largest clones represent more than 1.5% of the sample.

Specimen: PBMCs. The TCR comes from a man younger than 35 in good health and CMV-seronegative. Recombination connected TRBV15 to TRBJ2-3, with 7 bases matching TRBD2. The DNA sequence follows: TGTGCCACCAGCCCCGGCCCCATGCGGGGGACAGATACGCAGTATTTT. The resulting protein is CATSPGPMRGTDTQYF.